This T cell receptor beta chain derives from a study of cytomegalovirus exposure and HLA in healthy donors (dated by TCRdb to 2016 to 2017). Turning to the overall study: In an earlier analysis of approximately 640 of the donors, 250 to 300 Gb of sequence data and 100 million or so unique TCR beta sequences from approximately 180 million T cells were reported. Roughly 300 gigabases of sequencing data and around 80 million unique TCR sequences made up an early release that covered about 640 HLA-typed donors. Among the approximately 420 genotyped donors, about 85% belonged to the genetic ancestry cluster associated with self-reported Caucasian donors. The study was designed to test whether signatures of past pathogen exposure could be identified by cataloging public T cell receptors. Using immunosequencing, the study profiled T cell repertoires from 666 subjects and related those repertoires to cytomegalovirus serostatus. A separate validation cohort of approximately 130 different subjects was used in addition to the approximately 700-subject first cohort. To predict cytomegalovirus infection status, the study combined high-throughput TCR immunosequencing, statistical association of individual TCRs with disease status, and machine learning. A later analysis re-analyzed previously published TCR beta repertoires from 650 to 800 donors and added high-resolution HLA genotyping to study TCR occurrence patterns. In the later analysis, no new phenotypic data were used to find candidate immune exposures; instead, reliance was placed on TCR beta sequences and their occurrence across donors. An earlier analysis of around 580 of the donors used high-throughput TCR beta sequencing to judge whether each TCR beta V gene segment behaved as functional or pseudogenic. Alongside the repertoire data, information on donor age, sex, ethnicity and CMV serostatus was compiled. A later genetic analysis used genome-wide SNP genotypes for about three fifths of the 666 donors, treating that subset as a discovery cohort. All discovery cohort repertoires had been generated on a single sequencing platform. Class I and class II HLA loci were covered by the typing at four-digit resolution. The number of typed donors differed by locus: roughly 629-630 for A, B, C, DRB1 and DQB1; some 500 for DQA1; over 600 for DPA1; and about 470 for DPB1. Because of strong linkage in the cohort, a few DR-DQ haplotypes were treated as single units for association and clustering. Among roughly 400 genotyped donors of the cohort, an average of roughly 230,000 unique TCR beta nucleotide sequences was sequenced per donor, of which 15% to 20% were non-productive. Broader findings and caveats from the paper: Only TCR beta chains were sequenced in this cohort, and the absence of alpha or paired-chain data limited detectable features. Most TCR sequences were observed very rarely across donors, whereas some public TCRs were present in many individuals. In a later analysis, most CMV-associated TCR beta chains were found to appear HLA-restricted, with HLA associations seemingly driven largely by CMV exposure. A later analysis found that HLA-associated TCR beta chains were more clonally expanded and had lower generation probabilities than equally common non-associated chains. The earlier analysis of 587 of the donors excluded over 15 rarely observed V segments, including chromosome 9 orphons, because counts were too low. According to the authors, the approach could potentially be generalized to other disease states and immunological phenotypes. At a false discovery rate of 0.05, a later analysis linked 16,000 or so TCR beta sequences to specific HLA alleles. Strong co-occurrence of HLA alleles, especially DR and DQ, made assigning TCR associations to individual alleles difficult. In a later genetic analysis, a missense DCLRE1C variant was associated with V-gene and J-gene trimming of TCR beta chains, and the association was replicated in an independent cohort. CMV serostatus was the only immune exposure information available for the cohort. Linkage disequilibrium might explain the correlated functional status among segregating V segments, but an unknown experimental factor could not be excluded. In vitro tests confirmed that a few of the cytomegalovirus-associated TCR beta chains recognize cytomegalovirus antigens. Roughly uniform sequencing depth across donors was assumed in presence/absence analyses, although this assumption may not hold. A further reported finding was that TCR beta sequences accurately predicted the HLA-A and HLA-B alleles for most subjects in the first cohort. The study listed 150 to 200 TCR beta chains as associated with cytomegalovirus. Cytomegalovirus status was reported to be diagnosed by the classifier with high specificity and sensitivity in both the original and validation cohorts. Broadly in line with IMGT annotations, most TCR beta V segments showed up in productive rearrangements about 87% or about 30% of the time in an earlier analysis of approximately 600 of the donors. In a later analysis, TCR association rates were found to vary across HLA loci, with the most associated TCRs seen for DRB1 alleles and the fewest for HLA-C alleles. A group of highly shared sequence variants was considered likely to be a technical artifact of the sequencing pipeline. According to a later genetic analysis, donors in an Asian-associated ancestry cluster had fewer N-insertions in productive TCRs than the roughly 670-donor mean. HLA typing was unavailable for some donors at each locus, so association tests used only the typed subset. According to a later analysis, parvovirus B19, influenza, CMV and Epstein-Barr virus appeared linked to several top co-occurrence clusters. The 87-base-pair reads could not distinguish some IMGT-functional V segments, including TRBV6-2 and TRBV6-3, so those segments were excluded.

Including cysteine and phenylalanine, the CDR3 has 15 amino acids. Only the CDR3 DNA is retained, 45 bases long and in frame from the first base. Trimmed from V: 5 bases; trimmed from J: 5 bases; junction bases lacking a gene match: 9. The germline V gene sets CDR1 to MGHDK and CDR2 to SYGVNS. This clone was seen only a few times. Its antigen is not yet known. No clone much larger than this one lies a single base away; base qualities are absent. The library was generated by the immunoSEQ multiplex PCR assay. For the multiplex PCR, a mixture combining 60 forward primers for TCR Vbeta segments and 13 reverse primers for TCR Jbeta segments was used. Amplification of the CDR3 region of rearranged TCR beta genes was performed with a multiplex PCR assay on genomic DNA. The Illumina HiSeq System was used to sequence the amplified TCR beta libraries as 87-base-pair reads. As for the authors' bioinformatics: In a later analysis, 80 million or so unique TCR beta chains were counted across the roughly 610 repertoires, and around 10 million of these chains were shared by at least two donors. Raw reads were error-corrected and collapsed into unique sequences by a nearest-neighbor algorithm in which closely related sequences were merged to remove PCR and sequencing errors. To assign V, D and J gene segments, CDR3 sequences were aligned to IMGT reference sequences. For a sequence to be retained, a match of at least six nucleotides was required to both a V gene segment and a J gene segment. A rearrangement counted as productive if the CDR3 had no stop codons and remained in frame with V and J, and every other rearrangement counted as non-productive. CDR3 was defined by IMGT convention, running from the second conserved V-encoded cysteine to the conserved J-encoded phenylalanine. The earlier analysis of 500 to 650 of the donors excluded any sequence lacking an unambiguous match to a single V gene segment. In an earlier analysis of around 590 of the donors, a V segment was called functional when productive rearrangements were above 56.7%, and segregating when the standard deviation between donors exceeded 5%. A statistical classification framework was built for diagnosing cytomegalovirus status from the catalog of TCR beta chain sequences. In a later analysis, TCR nucleotide sequences were compared against IMGT/GENE-DB human TR gene sequences so that V and J genes could be assigned. The TCRdist pipeline was used in a later analysis to assign CDR3 sequences and most-parsimonious VDJ recombination scenarios. A later analysis defined each TCR beta chain by its CDR3 amino acid sequence plus V-gene family, and excluded reads lacking a unique V-gene family. A later analysis removed 592 highly shared, low-generation-probability nucleotide sequences to deal with suspected cross-contamination and a sequencing artifact. A later analysis calculated a clonal expansion index for each public chain from normalized within-repertoire ranks of inferred template counts. A later analysis computed generation probabilities with a VDJ recombination model fitted to out-of-frame rearrangements, and checked the results against IGoR. In a later analysis, TCR-TCR, TCR-HLA and TCR-CMV co-occurrence was scored with hypergeometric tests, and a repertoire-size bias correction was applied to TCR pairs. In a later analysis, false discovery rates were estimated by permuting HLA or CMV assignments 20 times. In a later analysis, co-occurring TCRs were grouped with DBSCAN, and TCRdist sequence similarity was added when clustering was performed within HLA-allele-positive subsets. For co-occurrence clustering, repertoires with fewer than 30,000 or more than 120,000 public chains were excluded, along with several repertoires with anomalous nucleotide sharing. In TCRdb, the immuneACCESS table is reduced to in-frame sequences with V and J assigned. These tables do not hold every clone; where another copy was compared, an unresolved V gene accounts for under half, and the others remain unexplained. D and trimming come from the DNA, and the V and J calls and clone size come from that table. Present in this sample are 180,000 or so clones, about three quarters of which were seen just once. The ten largest clones represent around 1.6% of the sample.

In total, roughly 670 healthy bone marrow donors made up the cohort. All cohort members were sampled while nominally healthy, although unrecorded immune exposures were likely present. The donor tested CMV seronegative, placing the donor among the 350 or so seronegative members of the cohort. A peripheral blood sample was provided by each donor, and peripheral blood mononuclear cells were used for TCR beta sequencing. Genomic DNA was extracted from the blood cell samples with the Qiagen DNeasy Blood Extraction Kit. This sequence originates from a man between 18 and 29 years old in good health and CMV-seronegative. Material: PBMCs. In this chain, TRBV25-1 is recombined with TRBJ1-1; 9 central nucleotides agree with TRBD1. The DNA is as follows: TGTGCCAGCAGTCCCTGGGGACAGGGATCAACTGAAGCTTTCTTT. Its protein reads: CASSPWGQGSTEAFF. When the CDR3 is completed using the reference TRBV25-1 and TRBJ1-1 genes on either side, the full variable domain is EADIYQTPRYLVIGTGKKITLECSQTMGHDKMYWYQQDPGMELHLIHYSYGVNSTEKGDLSSESTVSRIRTEHFPLTLESARPSHTSQYLCASSPWGQGSTEAFFGQGTRLTVV.